The rows below give T cell receptor beta chains drawn from one sample of a study of beta chain features in type 1 diabetes. This table comes from immunoSEQ multiplex PCR, and its TCRdb copy is limited to in-frame clones, with some not included. The sample contains hundreds of thousands of clones, about a sixth of which appear only once. Material: naive CD4+ T cells from blood. Receptors originate from a woman aged 18 to 35 in good health. CDR3s include the opening cysteine and the closing phenylalanine or tryptophan. A D gene is named only where the DNA matches it firmly. Clone size is not always given. Where it is, it says once, few, many or a class for expanded clones.

V	D	J	size	DNA	CDR3
TRBV19	NA	TRBJ2-3	few	TGTGCCAGTAGTATTCCGGGGAGCCAAAGTCATACGCAGTATTTT	CASSIPGSQSHTQYF
TRBV7-3	NA	TRBJ2-1	few	TGTGCCAGCAGCTTAGGCGGGACGGCGAACAATGAGCAGTTCTTC	CASSLGGTANNEQFF
TRBV4-1	NA	TRBJ2-7	NA	TGCGCCAGCAGCCCCCTTTTTACCCTTCGAGAGCAGTACTTC	CASSPLFTLREQYF
TRBV15	TRBD2	TRBJ2-5	NA	TGTGCCACCAGCAGAGATTTGTCGGCGGGGGGGGAAGAGACCCAGTACTTC	CATSRDLSAGGEETQYF
TRBV6-5	NA	TRBJ2-5	NA	TGTGCCAGCACCGAACACGGGTCAGAGACCCAGTACTTC	CASTEHGSETQYF
TRBV5-4	TRBD1	TRBJ1-1	NA	TGTGCCAGCAGCACGGGACAGGGGGCAGGCACTGAAGCTTTCTTT	CASSTGQGAGTEAFF
TRBV6-5	NA	TRBJ1-2	few	TGTGCCAGCAGTTCCCCCAAGTCCGGGTTCTATGGCTACACCTTC	CASSSPKSGFYGYTF
TRBV11-2	NA	TRBJ1-1	NA	TGTGCCAGCAGCCAGGCCTTGGGGACTGAAGCTTTCTTT	CASSQALGTEAFF
TRBV25-1	NA	TRBJ1-6	few	TGTGCCAGCAGTCGGCAGGGGAGTTCACCCCTCCACTTT	CASSRQGSSPLHF
TRBV18	NA	TRBJ1-1	few	TGTGCCAGCTCGTTACAGGGAGCGGTGGGGAACACTGAAGCTTTCTTT	CASSLQGAVGNTEAFF
TRBV18	TRBD2	TRBJ2-1	few	TGTGCCAGCTCTCGGACTAGCGACAATGAGCAGTTCTTC	CASSRTSDNEQFF
TRBV28	TRBD2	TRBJ2-2	NA	TGTGCCAGCAGCTCCTGGACTAGCGGGAGGCGTGGCACCGGGGAGCTGTTTTTT	CASSSWTSGRRGTGELFF
TRBV7-9	NA	TRBJ2-3	few	TGTGCCAGCAGCTCCCGACTTCGACTAGTTGGCACAGATACGCAGTATTTT	CASSSRLRLVGTDTQYF
TRBV7-9	NA	TRBJ2-1	few	TGTGCCAGCAGCCGGGGGACCAGCTCCTACAATGAGCAGTTCTTC	CASSRGTSSYNEQFF